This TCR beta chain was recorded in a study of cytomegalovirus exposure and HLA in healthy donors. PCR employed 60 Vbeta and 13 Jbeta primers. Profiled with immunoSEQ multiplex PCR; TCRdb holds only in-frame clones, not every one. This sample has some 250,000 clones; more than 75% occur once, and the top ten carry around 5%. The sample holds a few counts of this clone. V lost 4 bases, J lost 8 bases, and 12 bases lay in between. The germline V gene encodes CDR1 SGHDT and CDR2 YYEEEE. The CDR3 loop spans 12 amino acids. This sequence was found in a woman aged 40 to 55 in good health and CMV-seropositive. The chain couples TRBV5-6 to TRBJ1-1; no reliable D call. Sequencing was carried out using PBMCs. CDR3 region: CASSEVRGEAFF. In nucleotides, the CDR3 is TGTGCCAGCAGCGAAGTACGCGGGGAAGCTTTCTTT.